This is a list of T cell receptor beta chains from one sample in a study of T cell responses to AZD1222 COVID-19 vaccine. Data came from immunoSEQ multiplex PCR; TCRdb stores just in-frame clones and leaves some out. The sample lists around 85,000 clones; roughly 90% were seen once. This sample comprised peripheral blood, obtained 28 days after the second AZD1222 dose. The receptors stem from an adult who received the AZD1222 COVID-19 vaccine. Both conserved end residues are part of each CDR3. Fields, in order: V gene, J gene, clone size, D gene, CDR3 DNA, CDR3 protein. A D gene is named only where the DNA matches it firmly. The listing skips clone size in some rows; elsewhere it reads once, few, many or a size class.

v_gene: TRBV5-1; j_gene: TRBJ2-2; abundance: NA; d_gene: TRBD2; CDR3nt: TGCGCCAGCAGCTCCACTGGACTAGAGAACACCGGGGAGCTGTTTTTT; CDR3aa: CASSSTGLENTGELFF
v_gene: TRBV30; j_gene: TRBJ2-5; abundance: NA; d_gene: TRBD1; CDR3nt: TGTGCCTGGAACAGGGGAGAGACCCAGTACTTC; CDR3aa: CAWNRGETQYF
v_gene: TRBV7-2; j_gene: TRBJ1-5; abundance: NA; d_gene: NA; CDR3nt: TGTGCCAGCAGTCGCACACAGGGATATAGCAATCAGCCCCAGCATTTT; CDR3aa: CASSRTQGYSNQPQHF
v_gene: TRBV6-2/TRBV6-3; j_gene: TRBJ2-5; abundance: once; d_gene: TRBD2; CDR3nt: TGTGCCAGCAGTTATTCGGGACTAGCAAGGGAGACCCAGTACTTC; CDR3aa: CASSYSGLARETQYF
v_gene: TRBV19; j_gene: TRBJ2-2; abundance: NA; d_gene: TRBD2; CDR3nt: TGTGCCAGTGCCTCGGGTTGGGCTAGCGGGGTTACCACCGGGGAGCTGTTTTTT; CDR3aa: CASASGWASGVTTGELFF
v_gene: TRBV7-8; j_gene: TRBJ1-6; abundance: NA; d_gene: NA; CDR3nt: TGTGCCAGCAGTTACCGACAGAATAATTCACCCCTCCACTTT; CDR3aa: CASSYRQNNSPLHF
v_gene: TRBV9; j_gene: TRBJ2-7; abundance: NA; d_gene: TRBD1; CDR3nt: TGTGCCAGCAGCGTGGGGACAGGGGCCTCCTACGAGCAGTACTTC; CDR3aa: CASSVGTGASYEQYF
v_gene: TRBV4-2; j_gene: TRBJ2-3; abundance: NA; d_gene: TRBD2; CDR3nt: TGTGCCAGCAGCCAAGATAGGGGAGGGGATACGCAGTATTTT; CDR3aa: CASSQDRGGDTQYF
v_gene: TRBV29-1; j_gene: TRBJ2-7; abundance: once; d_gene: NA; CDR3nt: TGCAGCGTTGGGACTCCAGACTCCTACGAGCAGTACTTC; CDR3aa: CSVGTPDSYEQYF
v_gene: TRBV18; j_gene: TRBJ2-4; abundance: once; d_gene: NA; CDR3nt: TGTGCCAGCTCACCATCCCCCCCGGGGGCCCTAGCCAAAAACATTCAGTACTTC; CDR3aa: CASSPSPPGALAKNIQYF
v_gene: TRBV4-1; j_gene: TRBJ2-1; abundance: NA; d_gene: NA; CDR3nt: TGCGCCAGCAGCCAAGCCCTATCGCAGGGGAATGAGCAGTTCTTC; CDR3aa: CASSQALSQGNEQFF
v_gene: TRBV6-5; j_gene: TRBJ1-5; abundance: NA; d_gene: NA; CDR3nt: TGTGCCAGCAGTTACTCACGGGGCGATCAGCCCCAGCATTTT; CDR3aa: CASSYSRGDQPQHF
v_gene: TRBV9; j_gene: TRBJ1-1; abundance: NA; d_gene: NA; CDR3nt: TGTGCCAGCAGCGTAGACGCGGGGGGCATCACTGAAGCTTTCTTT; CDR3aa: CASSVDAGGITEAFF
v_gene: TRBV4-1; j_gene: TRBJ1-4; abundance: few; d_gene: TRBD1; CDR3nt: TGCGCCAGCAGCCCCGGGACAGGGTGGAATCCCCCTGAAAAACTGTTTTTT; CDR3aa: CASSPGTGWNPPEKLFF
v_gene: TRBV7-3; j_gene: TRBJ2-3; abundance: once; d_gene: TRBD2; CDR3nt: TGTGCCAGCAGCCGGGGACTAGCGGGGAGCACAGATACGCAGTATTTT; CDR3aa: CASSRGLAGSTDTQYF
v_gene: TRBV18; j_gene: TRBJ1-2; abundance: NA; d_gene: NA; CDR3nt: TGTGCCAGCTCACCATGGGAAACAGCCACATATGGCTACACCTTC; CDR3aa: CASSPWETATYGYTF
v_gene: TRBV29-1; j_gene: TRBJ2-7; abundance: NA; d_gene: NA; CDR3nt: TGCAGCGTTGCAGGGCCTACCTACGAGCAGTACTTC; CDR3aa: CSVAGPTYEQYF
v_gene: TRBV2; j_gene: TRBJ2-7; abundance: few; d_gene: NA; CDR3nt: TGTGCCAGCCGGGACACTTACTACGAGCAGTACTTC; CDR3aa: CASRDTYYEQYF
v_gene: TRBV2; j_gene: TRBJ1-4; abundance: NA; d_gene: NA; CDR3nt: TGTGCCAGCAGCGTAACCTTAAGGGAAAAACTGTTTTTT; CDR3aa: CASSVTLREKLFF
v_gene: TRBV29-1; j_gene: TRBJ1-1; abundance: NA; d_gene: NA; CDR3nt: TGCAGCGTTGGACACCTCTACACTGAAGCTTTCTTT; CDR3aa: CSVGHLYTEAFF
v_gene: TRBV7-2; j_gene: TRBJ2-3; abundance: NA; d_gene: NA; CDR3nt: TGTGCCAGCACCCTAAAGGCAGTTGGCACAGATACGCAGTATTTT; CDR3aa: CASTLKAVGTDTQYF
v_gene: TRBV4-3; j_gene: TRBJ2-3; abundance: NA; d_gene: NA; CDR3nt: TGCGCCAGCAGCCCACAACCAGGGGGGGATACGCAGTATTTT; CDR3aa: CASSPQPGGDTQYF
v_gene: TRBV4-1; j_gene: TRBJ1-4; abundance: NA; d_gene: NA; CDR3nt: TGCGCCAGCAGCCAAGGGCCGGGACGCAATGAAAAACTGTTTTTT; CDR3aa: CASSQGPGRNEKLFF
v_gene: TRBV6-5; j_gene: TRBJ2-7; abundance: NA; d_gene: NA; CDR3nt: TGTGCCAGCAGGAGGCTCCAGGGCCCCTACGAGCAGTACTTC; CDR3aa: CASRRLQGPYEQYF
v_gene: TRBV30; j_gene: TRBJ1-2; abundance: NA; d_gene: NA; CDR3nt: TGTGCCTGGAGTGATCGCATTAACTATGGCTACACCTTC; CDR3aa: CAWSDRINYGYTF
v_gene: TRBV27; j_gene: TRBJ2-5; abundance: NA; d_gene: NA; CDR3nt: TGTGCCAGCAGTCGGAGGGAGACCCAGTACTTC; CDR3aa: CASSRRETQYF
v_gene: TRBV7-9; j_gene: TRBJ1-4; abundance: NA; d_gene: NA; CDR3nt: TGTGCCAGCAGCTTACTATCTGAAAAACTGTTTTTT; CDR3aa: CASSLLSEKLFF
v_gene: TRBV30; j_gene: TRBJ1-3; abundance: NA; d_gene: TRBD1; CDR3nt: TGTGCCTGGAGTGTCGGACAGGGAAGAGGAGACACCATATATTTT; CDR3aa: CAWSVGQGRGDTIYF
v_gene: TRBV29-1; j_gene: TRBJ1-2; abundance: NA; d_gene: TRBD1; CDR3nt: TGCAGCGTTGCCAGGGGGACAAACTATGGCTACACCTTC; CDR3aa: CSVARGTNYGYTF
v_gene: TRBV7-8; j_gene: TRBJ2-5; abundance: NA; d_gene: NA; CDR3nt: TGTGCCAGCAGCTGGGGAGCGTCAGAGACCCAGTACTTC; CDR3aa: CASSWGASETQYF
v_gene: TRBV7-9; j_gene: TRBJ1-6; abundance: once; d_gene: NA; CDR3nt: TGTGCCAGCAGCTTATACGGGCTGGGTTCCTATAATTCACCCCTCCACTTT; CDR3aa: CASSLYGLGSYNSPLHF
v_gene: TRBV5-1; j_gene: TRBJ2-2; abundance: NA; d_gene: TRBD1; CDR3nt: TGCGCCAGCAGCTTGGGTACAGGGGGAAAGCACGGGGAGCTGTTTTTT; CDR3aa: CASSLGTGGKHGELFF
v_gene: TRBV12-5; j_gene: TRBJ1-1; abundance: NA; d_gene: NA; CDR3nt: TGTGCTAGTGGTTTTTCCTCAGAGGGGGACTTCGATAGAGCTTTCTTT; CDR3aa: CASGFSSEGDFDRAFF
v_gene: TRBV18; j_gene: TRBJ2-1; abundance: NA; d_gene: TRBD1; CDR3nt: TGTGCCAGCTCACCAGGGACAGGGTCCTACAATGAGCAGTTCTTC; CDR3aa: CASSPGTGSYNEQFF
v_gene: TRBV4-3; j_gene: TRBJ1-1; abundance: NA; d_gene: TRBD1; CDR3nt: TGCGCCAGCAGCCAAGACAGGGGGCGGATGGCTGAAGCTTTCTTT; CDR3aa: CASSQDRGRMAEAFF
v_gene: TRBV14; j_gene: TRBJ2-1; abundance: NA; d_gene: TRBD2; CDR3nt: TGTGCCAGCAGCCAAGATAGACTAGCGGGGGGCAATGAGCAGTTCTTC; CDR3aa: CASSQDRLAGGNEQFF
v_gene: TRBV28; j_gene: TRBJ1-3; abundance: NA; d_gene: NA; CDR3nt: TGTGCCAGTAGTGAAGGACAGATCTCTGGAAACACCATATATTTT; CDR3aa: CASSEGQISGNTIYF
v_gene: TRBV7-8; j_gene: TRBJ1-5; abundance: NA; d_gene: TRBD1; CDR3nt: TGTGCCAGCCGACAGGGCCCTTATAGCAATCAGCCCCAGCATTTT; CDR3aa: CASRQGPYSNQPQHF
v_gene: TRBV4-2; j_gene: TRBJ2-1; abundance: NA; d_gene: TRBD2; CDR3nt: TGTGCCAGCAGCCAAGACTCTGGGACTAGTTCCAAAGAGCAGTTCTTC; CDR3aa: CASSQDSGTSSKEQFF
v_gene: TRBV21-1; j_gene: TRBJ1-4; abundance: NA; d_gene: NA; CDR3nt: TGTGCCAGCAGCCCGTCCAAGGCAGTTAGAAATGAAAAACTGTTTTTT; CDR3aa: CASSPSKAVRNEKLFF
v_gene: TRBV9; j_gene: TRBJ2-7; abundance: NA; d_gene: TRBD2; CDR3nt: TGTGCCAGCAGCGTAGGGGAGGGTCCCTACGAGCAGTACTTC; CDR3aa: CASSVGEGPYEQYF
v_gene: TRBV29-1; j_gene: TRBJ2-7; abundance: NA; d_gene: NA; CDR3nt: TGCAGCGTACAGGGGGGGGCCTACGAGCAGTACTTC; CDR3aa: CSVQGGAYEQYF
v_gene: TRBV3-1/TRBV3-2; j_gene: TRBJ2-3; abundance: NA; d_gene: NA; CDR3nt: TGTGCCAGCAGCCAAATCCGGGGGTCCCCAGATACGCAGTATTTT; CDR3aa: CASSQIRGSPDTQYF
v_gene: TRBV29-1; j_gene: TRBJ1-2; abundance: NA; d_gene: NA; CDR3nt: TGCAGCGTTGTCCAGAGTTCCGACACCTTC; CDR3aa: CSVVQSSDTF
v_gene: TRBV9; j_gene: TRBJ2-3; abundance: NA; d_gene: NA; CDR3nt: TGTGCCAGCAGCAAATTAACAGGGACAGATACGCAGTATTTT; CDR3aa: CASSKLTGTDTQYF